The 23 T cell receptor beta chains in this list originate from one sample, sequenced in a study of blood T cell repertoires in COVID-19 (dated by TCRdb to 2018 to 2021). To prepare the library, the immunoSEQ multiplex PCR assay was applied. As stored in TCRdb, this immuneACCESS dataset retains in-frame rearrangements with V and J assigned. A fraction of the clones does not appear; measured against another copy, unresolved V genes explain less than half of the discrepancy, and the remainder lacks a known reason. Recorded for this sample are about 270,000 clones; approximately 77% of them occurred a single time. Of the sample, roughly 3% falls within the top ten clones. Material: peripheral blood. The receptor source for this set is a young woman with acute or convalescent COVID-19.

The chain combines TRBV5-1 with TRBJ1-1; D gene unclear. Germline loops: CDR1 SGHRS, CDR2 YFSETQ. Trimming left V 0 bases short and J 8 bases short, with 14 bases between. This CDR3 is built from 14 residues. Written as DNA, the CDR3 is TGCGCCAGCAGCTTGGGGCGGGTGTTCGCAGAAGCTTTCTTT. It specifies CASSLGRVFAEAFF.

The chain recombines TRBV16 with TRBJ1-2; TRBD1 aligns across 10 bases. Germline values: CDR1 KGHSY, CDR2 FQNENV. The CDR3 is 14 residues long. After removal of 4 bases from V and 8 bases from J, the junction contained 7 bases not matched to a gene. The CDR3 loop is CASSPSGTGAGYTF. The CDR3 DNA reads as TGTGCCAGCAGCCCATCCGGGACAGGGGCGGGCTACACCTTC.

The CDR3 coding sequence is TGTGCCAGCAGTATTGGCCCTTTTGGCTACACCTTC. It specifies CASSIGPFGYTF. The chain is built from TRBV12-3 or TRBV12-4 and TRBJ1-2; D remains unclear. The CDR3 loop spans 12 amino acids. Trimming took off 5 bases at V and 7 bases at J, with 11 bases between the two ends.

This clone showed up just a few times. This chain connects TRBV7-8 to TRBJ2-1; TRBD2 agrees at 12 bases. V trimming: 5 bases; J trimming: 4 bases; junction bases outside the gene matches: 9. CDR1 and CDR2 (germline): SGHVS, FQNEAQ. The CDR3 sequence is 17 residues long. CDR3 sequence reads: CASSPGLAGRNYNEQFF. The DNA for the CDR3 is TGTGCCAGCAGCCCAGGACTAGCGGGACGGAATTACAATGAGCAGTTCTTC.

The genes are TRBV18 and TRBJ2-1; maybe TRBD1 (5 bases). The germline V gene encodes CDR1 KGHSH and CDR2 LQKENI. Trimming removed 6 bases from V and 3 bases from J, with 18 bases in between. The CDR3 totals 16 residues. The CDR3 is CASSSTSGSFYNEQFF. CDR3 bases: TGTGCCAGCTCCTCCACGTCAGGGTCCTTCTACAATGAGCAGTTCTTC.

The V and J genes are TRBV5-1 and TRBJ2-3; D unresolved. V was trimmed by 0 bases and J by 0 bases, leaving 11 bases between them. This CDR3 contains 16 residues. Germline CDR1 SGHRS, CDR2 YFSETQ. Here the CDR3 DNA reads TGCGCCAGCAGCTTGGGCGCAGACACTAGCACAGATACGCAGTATTTT. This translates into CASSLGADTSTDTQYF.

This chain joins TRBV29-1 and TRBJ1-4, with D unresolved. V was clipped by 4 bases and J by 4 bases, with 10 bases between them. CDR3 length equals 13 residues. Per the germline V gene, CDR1 is SQVTM and CDR2 is ANQGSEA. The CDR3 sequence: CSVAGRLNEKLFF. CDR3 DNA sequence: TGCAGCGTTGCGGGGAGGCTTAATGAAAAACTGTTTTTT.

This chain connects TRBV7-3 to TRBJ2-2, with TRBD2 as a possible D gene (6 bases). The CDR3 contains 16 residues. CDR1 SGHTA and CDR2 FQGTGA come from the germline V gene. Trimming removed 5 bases from V and 6 bases from J, with 19 bases in between. CDR3 amino acids: CASSPGRQLVPGELFF. CDR3 sequence (DNA): TGTGCCAGCAGCCCCGGGAGACAGCTGGTCCCCGGGGAGCTGTTTTTT.

This chain uses TRBV3-1 (or the pseudogene TRBV3-2) with TRBJ1-2; 8 nucleotides align to TRBD1. The V gene end was trimmed by 5 bases and the J gene end by 6 bases; junction bases not matched to a gene: 8. CDR3 length: 14 amino acids. Looked up from germline, CDR1 is LGHDT and CDR2 is YNNKEL (reference sequence). CDR3 amino acids: CASSEDRELNGYTF. In nucleotides, the CDR3 is TGTGCCAGCAGCGAGGACAGGGAGCTGAATGGCTACACCTTC.

The chain couples TRBV12-3 or TRBV12-4 to TRBJ1-2; 8 bases are a match to TRBD1. The CDR3 length is 13 residues. Trimming cost V 5 bases and J 5 bases; bases outside gene matches: 4. DNA for the CDR3: TGTGCCAGCAGTGGACAGGGAGGGTATGGCTACACCTTC. Its protein is CASSGQGGYGYTF.

The J gene is TRBJ1-2, the V gene TRBV28; D remains ambiguous. This CDR3 is 13 amino acids long. The V end lost 6 bases, the J end lost 2 bases, and 10 bases lay between the germline ends. In germline, CDR1 is MDHEN, CDR2 SYDVKM. The chain's CDR3 is CASRLNTNYGYTF. The CDR3 DNA reads as TGTGCCAGCAGACTAAATACGAACTATGGCTACACCTTC.

This chain connects TRBV4-3 to TRBJ1-2; 8 bases are shared with TRBD1. Looked up from germline, CDR1 is LGHNA and CDR2 is YSLEER. Trimming at V came to 1 base and at J to 6 bases, leaving 7 bases not matched to a gene. This CDR3 region has 15 residues. The CDR3 loop reads CASSQVGQGMNGYTF. The CDR3 DNA reads TGCGCCAGCAGCCAAGTCGGACAGGGAATGAATGGCTACACCTTC.

This CDR3 reads CATSIGGETQYF. CDR3 nucleotides: TGTGCCACCAGCATAGGGGGCGAGACCCAGTACTTC. This chain joins TRBV15 and TRBJ2-5; 7 nucleotides line up with TRBD1. Germline V gives CDR1 LNHNV, CDR2 YYDKDF (reference sequence). This CDR3 comprises 12 residues. Unmatched junction bases numbered 1, after V lost 4 bases and J lost 5 bases.

The rearrangement joins TRBV30 to TRBJ2-3, with D hard to call. Between the trimmed V and J ends, which lost 0 bases and 4 bases, there was a span of 5 bases. Germline V CDR1 and CDR2: GTSNPN, SVGIG (reference sequence). CDR3 length: 12 amino acids. The CDR3: CAWSVVADTQYF. The DNA of the CDR3 is TGTGCCTGGAGTGTTGTCGCAGATACGCAGTATTTT. Drawing the rest from reference TRBV30 and TRBJ2-3, the complete variable domain is SQTIHQWPATLVQPVGSPLSLECTVEGTSNPNLYWYRQAAGRGLQLLFYSVGIGQISSEVPQNLSASRPQDRQFILSSKKLLLSDSGFYLCAWSVVADTQYFGPGTRLTVL.

The rearrangement uses TRBV6-5 and TRBJ1-4; TRBD1 agrees at 10 bases. The CDR3 sequence is 16 residues long. Germline V gene data show CDR1 as MNHEY and CDR2 as SVGAGI. With V trimmed by 0 bases and J by 8 bases, 6 bases remained unmatched. The CDR3: CASSYSIPDRGEKLFF. The CDR3 nucleotides are TGTGCCAGCAGTTACTCGATCCCGGACAGGGGGGAAAAACTGTTTTTT.

The V call is TRBV27, the J call TRBJ2-7; D not resolved. The CDR3 covers 13 residues. Germline V gives CDR1 MNHEY, CDR2 SMNVEV (reference sequence). The germline V and J ends were trimmed by 7 bases and 5 bases, with 15 bases remaining between them. The CDR3 spells CASNQRSLDEQYF. In DNA form, the CDR3 reads TGTGCCAGCAACCAACGATCCCTAGACGAGCAGTACTTC.

The J gene is TRBJ1-2, the V gene TRBV27, with 8 nucleotides matching TRBD1. Trimming at V came to 7 bases and at J to 0 bases, leaving 13 bases not matched to a gene. The CDR3 has 17 residues. Germline lookup yields CDR1 MNHEY and CDR2 SMNVEV (reference sequence). The CDR3 loop reads CASIGPLTGAANYGYTF. The CDR3 coding sequence is TGTGCCAGCATCGGACCGCTGACAGGGGCAGCTAACTATGGCTACACCTTC.

This clone was observed a few times. This chain joins TRBV3-1 (or the pseudogene TRBV3-2) and TRBJ1-6; the match to TRBD1 covers 7 bases. CDR1 is LGHDT, CDR2 YNNKEL, per germline (reference sequence). J gave up 8 bases and V 5 bases, and 9 bases lay outside the gene matches. The CDR3 is 15 residues long. In nucleotides, the CDR3 is TGTGCCAGCAGCGGCCAGGGGGGAGTTCATTCACCCCTCCACTTT. This encodes CASSGQGGVHSPLHF.

The chain uses TRBV4-3 and TRBJ1-6; 7 bases match TRBD1. The germline V gene has CDR1 LGHNA and CDR2 YSLEER. The trim removed 2 bases at V and 9 bases at J, leaving 7 bases unmatched. This CDR3 is built from 15 residues. The CDR3, as DNA: TGCGCCAGCAGCCAATACCGGGACAGACCTTCACCCCTCCACTTT. Amino acids: CASSQYRDRPSPLHF.

The genes are TRBV29-1 and TRBJ2-3; the D is unclear. CDR3 length: 11 residues. The germline V and J ends were trimmed by 7 bases and 3 bases, with 8 bases remaining between them. Germline V gene data show CDR1 as SQVTM and CDR2 as ANQGSEA. For the CDR3, the DNA is TGCAGCGCTCGAGAGACAGATACGCAGTATTTT. Protein sequence: CSARETDTQYF.

The CDR3 protein is CASIDLAGKGTQYF. CDR3 nucleotide sequence: TGTGCCAGCATCGACCTAGCGGGAAAAGGGACCCAGTACTTC. The V call is TRBV7-9, the J call TRBJ2-5, with 9 bases lining up with TRBD2. Germline CDR1 is SEHNR and CDR2 is FQNEAQ (reference sequence). Losses at the gene ends were 7 bases for V and 7 bases for J; bases not matched to a gene: 10. The CDR3 has 14 residues.

The chain is built from TRBV28 and TRBJ2-2; D is perhaps TRBD1 (6 bases). The CDR3 contains 13 residues. Trimming took off 5 bases at V and 6 bases at J, with 10 bases between the two ends. Germline CDR1 and CDR2: MDHEN and SYDVKM. The CDR3 coding sequence is TGTGCCAGCAGTACAGGGTCCCCCGGGGAGCTGTTTTTT. Its protein is CASSTGSPGELFF.

This chain links TRBV5-6 with TRBJ1-2; no clear D gene. The ends were cut back, 0 bases at V and 8 bases at J, with 14 bases in the middle. CDR3 size: 14 residues. Germline assignment: CDR1 SGHDT and CDR2 YYEEEE. CDR3 protein: CASSLAGSLVGYTF. CDR3 in DNA: TGTGCCAGCAGCTTGGCGGGGTCCCTCGTCGGCTACACCTTC.